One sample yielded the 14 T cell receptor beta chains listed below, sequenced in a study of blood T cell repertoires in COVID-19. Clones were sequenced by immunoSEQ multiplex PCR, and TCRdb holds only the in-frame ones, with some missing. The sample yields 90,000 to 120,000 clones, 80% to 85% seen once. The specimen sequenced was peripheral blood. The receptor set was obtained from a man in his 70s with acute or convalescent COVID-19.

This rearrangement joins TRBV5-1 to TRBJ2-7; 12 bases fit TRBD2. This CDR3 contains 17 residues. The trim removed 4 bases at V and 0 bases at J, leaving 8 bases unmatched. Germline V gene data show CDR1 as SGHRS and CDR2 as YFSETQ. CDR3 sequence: CASSIGLAGSASYEQYF. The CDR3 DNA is TGCGCCAGCAGCATCGGACTAGCGGGGTCCGCCTCCTACGAGCAGTACTTC.

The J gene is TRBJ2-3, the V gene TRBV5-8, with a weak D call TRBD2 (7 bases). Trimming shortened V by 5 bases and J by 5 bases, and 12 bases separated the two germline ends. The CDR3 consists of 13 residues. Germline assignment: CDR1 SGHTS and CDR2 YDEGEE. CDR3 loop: CASRRRGGDTQYF. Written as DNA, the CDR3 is TGTGCCAGCAGGAGGAGGGGGGGAGATACGCAGTATTTT.

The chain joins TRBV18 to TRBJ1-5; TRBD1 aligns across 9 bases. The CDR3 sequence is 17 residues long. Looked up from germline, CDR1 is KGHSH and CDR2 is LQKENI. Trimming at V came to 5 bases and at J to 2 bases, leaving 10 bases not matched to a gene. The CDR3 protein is CASSSTTGGFGNQPQHF. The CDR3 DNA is TGTGCCAGCTCATCTACTACAGGGGGCTTTGGCAATCAGCCCCAGCATTTT.

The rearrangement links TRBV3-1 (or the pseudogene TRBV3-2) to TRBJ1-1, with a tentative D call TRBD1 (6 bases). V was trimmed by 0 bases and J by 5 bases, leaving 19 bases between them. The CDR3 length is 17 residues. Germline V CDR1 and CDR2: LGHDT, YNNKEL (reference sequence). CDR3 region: CASSQDPGAPLGTEAFF. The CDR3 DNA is TGTGCCAGCAGCCAAGATCCAGGGGCCCCCTTGGGGACTGAAGCTTTCTTT.

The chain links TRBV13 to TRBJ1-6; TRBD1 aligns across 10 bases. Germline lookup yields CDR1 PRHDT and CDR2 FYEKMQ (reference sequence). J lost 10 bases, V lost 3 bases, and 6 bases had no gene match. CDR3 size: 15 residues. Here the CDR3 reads CASSFTRGQGSPLHF. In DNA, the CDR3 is TGTGCCAGCAGCTTCACCCGGGGACAGGGGTCACCCCTCCACTTT.

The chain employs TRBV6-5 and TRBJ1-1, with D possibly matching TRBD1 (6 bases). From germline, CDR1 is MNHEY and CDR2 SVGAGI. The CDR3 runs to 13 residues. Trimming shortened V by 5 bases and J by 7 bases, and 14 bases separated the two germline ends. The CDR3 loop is CASSTQIRGEAFF. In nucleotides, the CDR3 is TGTGCCAGCAGTACTCAAATCAGGGGTGAAGCTTTCTTT.

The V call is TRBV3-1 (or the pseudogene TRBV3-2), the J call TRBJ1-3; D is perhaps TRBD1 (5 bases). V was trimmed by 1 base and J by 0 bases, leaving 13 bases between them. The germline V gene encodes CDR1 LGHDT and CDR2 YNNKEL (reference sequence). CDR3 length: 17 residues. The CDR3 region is CASSQVLQDYSGNTIYF. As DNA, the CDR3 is TGTGCCAGCAGCCAAGTTTTACAGGATTACTCTGGAAACACCATATATTTT.

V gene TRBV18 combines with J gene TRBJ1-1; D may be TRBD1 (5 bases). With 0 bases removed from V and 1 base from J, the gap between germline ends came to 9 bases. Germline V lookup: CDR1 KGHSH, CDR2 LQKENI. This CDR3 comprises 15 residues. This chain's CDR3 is CASSPPGQSNTEAFF. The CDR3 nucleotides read TGTGCCAGCTCACCACCGGGGCAGTCGAACACTGAAGCTTTCTTT.

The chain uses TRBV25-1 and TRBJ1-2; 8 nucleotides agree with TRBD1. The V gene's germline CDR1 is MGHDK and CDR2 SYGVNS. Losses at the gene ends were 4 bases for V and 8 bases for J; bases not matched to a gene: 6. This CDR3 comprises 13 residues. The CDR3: CASSAWTGFGYTF. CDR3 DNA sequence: TGTGCCAGCAGTGCCTGGACAGGGTTCGGCTACACCTTC.

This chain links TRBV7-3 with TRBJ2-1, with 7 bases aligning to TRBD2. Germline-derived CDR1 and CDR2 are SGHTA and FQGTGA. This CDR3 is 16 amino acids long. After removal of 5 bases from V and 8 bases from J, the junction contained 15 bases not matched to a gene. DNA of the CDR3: TGTGCCAGCAGCCCTACCCGAGTGACTAGCAGCGATGAGCAGTTCTTC. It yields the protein CASSPTRVTSSDEQFF.

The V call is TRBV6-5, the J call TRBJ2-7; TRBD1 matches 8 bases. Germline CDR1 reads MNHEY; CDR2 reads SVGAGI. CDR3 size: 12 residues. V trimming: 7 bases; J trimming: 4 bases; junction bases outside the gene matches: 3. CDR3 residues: CASTRQGYEQYF. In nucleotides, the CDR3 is TGTGCCAGCACGAGACAGGGGTACGAGCAGTACTTC.

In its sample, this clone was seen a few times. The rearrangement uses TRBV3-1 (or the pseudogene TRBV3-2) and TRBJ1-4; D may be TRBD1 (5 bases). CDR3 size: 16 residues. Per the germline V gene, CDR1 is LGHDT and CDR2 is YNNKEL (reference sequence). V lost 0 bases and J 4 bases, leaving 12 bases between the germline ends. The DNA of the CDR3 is TGTGCCAGCAGCCAAGACTTAGGGGCAGGTAATGAAAAACTGTTTTTT. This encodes CASSQDLGAGNEKLFF.

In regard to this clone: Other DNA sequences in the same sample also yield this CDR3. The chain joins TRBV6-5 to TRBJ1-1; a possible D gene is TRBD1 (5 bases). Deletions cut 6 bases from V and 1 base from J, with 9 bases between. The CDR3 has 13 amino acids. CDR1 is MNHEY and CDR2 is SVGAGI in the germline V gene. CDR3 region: CASSRQGNTEAFF. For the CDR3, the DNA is TGTGCCAGCAGCCGCCAGGGGAACACTGAAGCTTTCTTT.

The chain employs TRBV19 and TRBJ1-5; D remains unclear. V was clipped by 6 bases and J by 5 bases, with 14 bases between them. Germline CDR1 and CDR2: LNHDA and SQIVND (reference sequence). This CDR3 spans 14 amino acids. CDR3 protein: CASSQQKTDQPQHF. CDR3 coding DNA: TGTGCCAGTAGCCAACAGAAAACAGATCAGCCCCAGCATTTT.